This TCR beta chain is from a study of T cells in Graves' hyperthyroidism and ophthalmopathy. Regions amplified from RNA transcripts were the TCR beta CDR3 regions. RT-PCR in the first round (using the HTBI primer set) targeted the TCR CDR3. TCRdb fed the multiplex PCR reads into MiXCR, producing one record per CDR3 protein. The sample carries hundreds of thousands of distinct CDR3 sequences, roughly 17% recorded once. Clinical symptoms, serum thyroxine, TRAb, thyroid ultrasound and orbital computed tomography established diagnosis. Germline loops: CDR1 SGHRS, CDR2 YFSETQ. V was clipped by 4 bases and J by 14 bases; unmatched bases: 25. This CDR3 comprises 18 residues. This clonotype was detected only a few times.

The clonotype originates from a woman in her late teens or twenties with Graves' hyperthyroidism. The chain joins TRBV5-1 to TRBJ2-5; 11 bases are a match to TRBD2. What was sequenced was blood. The CDR3 loop is CASSRRRLAGPLLRESYF. The CDR3 nucleotides read TGCGCCAGCAGCCGCAGAAGACTAGCGGGACCACTTTTGCGGGAATCCTACTTC.